The entry below gives a single TCR beta chain sequence along with its context. This clone came up a few times. Its antigen is currently not known. No base quality information exists; no much larger clone differs at one position. The data derive from a study of blood T cell repertoires in COVID-19 (dated by TCRdb to about 2020). Concerning the study at large: Samples from collaborators originated in the United States, Italy and Spain and spanned both the acute and convalescent phases of COVID-19. The repertoires were released in a freely available public database meant as a resource for research on the immune response to SARS-CoV-2. Deeply sampled blood TCRbeta repertoires from subjects exposed to, actively infected with, or recovered from COVID-19 were included in the dataset. HLA class I and class II types, where available, came from metadata supplied by the sample provider rather than from assay-based typing. Nearly every sample came with metadata listing a de-identified subject ID, COVID-19 status, age in years and sex. Samples came from the ongoing ImmuneRACE study (first 160 participants) plus 1,254 subjects from 6 global collaborators. The material from the prospective study consisted of cDNA or gDNA derived from T cells, B-cell-depleted T cells, or PBMCs.

Another Seattle source contributed samples from volunteer blood donors who had recovered from COVID-19. Each collaborating institution followed its own protocols to collect whole blood in K2EDTA tubes. Collaborator samples were shipped for TCRbeta analysis as frozen whole blood, isolated PBMCs, or DNA extracted from either sample type. Measured from the cysteine to the phenylalanine, the CDR3 is 14 residues long. Left in the record is the CDR3 DNA by itself, 42 bases read in frame from the first base. The V and J ends are trimmed by 3 bases and 2 bases, leaving 11 bases between them. CDR1 LNHDA and CDR2 SQIVND are derived from the germline V gene (reference sequence). TCRbeta CDR3 regions were amplified from genomic DNA using the immunoSEQ Assay, a bias-controlled multiplex PCR. The original methods were these. Nucleated cell counts per sample were estimated from amplification of reference gene primers within the assay. To quantify the absolute abundance of each unique TCRbeta CDR3 rearrangement, sequence reads were collapsed and filtered. Productive Simpson clonality was computed per sample as the square root of Simpson's diversity index over productive rearrangements. Sourced from immuneACCESS, this table was stored by TCRdb with only in-frame sequences that have V and J called. A share of the clones is absent; for the studies checked, an unresolved V gene accounts for under half, and the remainder has no known explanation. The DNA gave D and trimming, while V, J and clone size come from that table. The sample data list more than 250,000 clones, and more than 70% of these were observed just once. About 6.8% of the sample is taken by the ten largest.

Broader findings and caveats from the paper: The amount of clinical and demographic metadata varied by source and participant and was provided uncurated.

The sequenced sample consisted of peripheral blood. This receptor chain uses TRBV19 and TRBJ2-7, with TRBD2 tentatively as D gene (5 bases match). The source of this sequence is a man aged 18 to 30 who had recovered from COVID-19. At the DNA level, the sequence is TGTGCCAGTAGTATTGGGTCGGGGACCTACGAGCAGTACTTC. Translated, this is CASSIGSGTYEQYF.